This T cell receptor (beta chain) appears in the sequencing data of a study of blood T cell repertoires in COVID-19. Study-level information: The United States, Italy and Spain were the sources of the acute and convalescent COVID-19 samples. PBMCs, B-cell-depleted T cells, or T cells were the source of the cDNA or gDNA that made up the material.

Enrolment of Seattle patients took place during active infection, and they were followed longitudinally. The data were produced by immunoSEQ multiplex PCR, yet TCRdb's version contains in-frame clones alone and is incomplete. The data contain about 370,000 clones, 89% of them singletons. Trimming cost V 4 bases and J 12 bases; bases outside gene matches: 15. This CDR3 spans 15 amino acids. Germline CDR1 SGHNT, CDR2 YENEEA. The chain carries TRBV11-3 and TRBJ2-1; 7 bases are a match to TRBD1. Sequenced sample: peripheral blood. The clonotype comes from a woman between 25 and 40 years old with COVID-19, enrolled during active disease. CDR3 sequence: CASSSPTGMESRQFF. DNA for the CDR3: TGTGCCAGCAGCTCACCGACAGGGATGGAAAGCCGGCAGTTCTTC.